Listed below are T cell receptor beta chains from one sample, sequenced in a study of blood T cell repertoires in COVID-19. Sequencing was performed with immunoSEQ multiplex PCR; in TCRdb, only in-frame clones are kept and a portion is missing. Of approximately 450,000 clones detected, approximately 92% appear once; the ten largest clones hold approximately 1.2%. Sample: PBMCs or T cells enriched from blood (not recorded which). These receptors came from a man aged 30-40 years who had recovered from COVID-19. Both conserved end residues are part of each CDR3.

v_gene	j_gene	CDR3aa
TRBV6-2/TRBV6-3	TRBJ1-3	CASSSGHASGNTIYF
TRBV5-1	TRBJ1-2	CASSLAPDRGNYGYTF
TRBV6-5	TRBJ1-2	CASRSGAKNYGYTF
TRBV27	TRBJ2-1	CASSLLGSGTNNEQFF
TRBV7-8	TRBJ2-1	CASSLVGDKNEQFF
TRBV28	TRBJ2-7	CASRRQGYEQYF
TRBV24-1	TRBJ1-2	CATSDSRMNGGGYGYTF
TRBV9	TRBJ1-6	CASSGRLTGYNSPLHF
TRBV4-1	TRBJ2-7	CASSHPGHQSYEQYF
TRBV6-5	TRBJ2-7	CASWVEGALHEQYF
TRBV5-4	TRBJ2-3	CASSPRDGGTDTQYF
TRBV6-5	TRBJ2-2	CASSYRGGTGELFF
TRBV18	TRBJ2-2	CASTDRTVGELFF
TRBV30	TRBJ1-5	CAWSLDRSQPQHF
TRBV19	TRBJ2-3	CATSRERSTDTQYF
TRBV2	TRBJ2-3	CASYNSPLQAGGPDTQYF
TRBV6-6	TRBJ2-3	CASSYSTVTDTQYF
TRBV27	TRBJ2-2	CASRPLAGRNTGELFF
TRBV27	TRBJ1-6	CASSSNSPLHF
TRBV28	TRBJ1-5	CASRKISQPQHF
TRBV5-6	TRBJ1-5	CASSSVGGGIRHF
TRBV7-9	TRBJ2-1	CASSLSTGANEQFF
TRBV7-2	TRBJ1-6	CASSYRTGEHSPLHF
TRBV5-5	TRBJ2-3	CASSLGQGVTTDTQYF
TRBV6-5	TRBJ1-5	CASSRDRGNQPQHF
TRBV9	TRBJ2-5	CASSLGLAGDQETQYF
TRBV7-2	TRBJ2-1	CASSPGDRGPNEQFF
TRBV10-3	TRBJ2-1	CAIAGTSGWNEQFF
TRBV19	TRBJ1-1	CASSTHRGVNTEAFF
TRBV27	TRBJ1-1	CASRPIAPGTGRAFF
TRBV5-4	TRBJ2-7	CASSWDRGLSYEQYF
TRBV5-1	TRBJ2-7	CASSPTGTGTYEQYF
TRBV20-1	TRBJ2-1	CSPLAEFF
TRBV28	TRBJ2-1	CASSRTAPNKQFF
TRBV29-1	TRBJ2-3	CSAAVSDTQYF
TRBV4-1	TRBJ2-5	CASSRSGGRSVRETQYF
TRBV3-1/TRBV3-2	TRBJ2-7	CASSQNTLTGEQYF
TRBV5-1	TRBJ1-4	CASSFLSPQENEKLFF
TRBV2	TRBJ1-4	CASRPNLSGKLFF
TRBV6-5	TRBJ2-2	CASNIGQNTGELFF
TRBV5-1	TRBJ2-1	CASSGGLLYNEQFF
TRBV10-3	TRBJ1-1	CAIRGGPATEAFF
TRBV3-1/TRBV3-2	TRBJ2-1	CASSYRGHNEQFF
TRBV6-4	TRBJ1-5	CASSVLWALNQPQHF
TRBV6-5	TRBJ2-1	CASIFTSGYNEQFF
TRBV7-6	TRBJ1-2	CASSSRQFGDGYTF
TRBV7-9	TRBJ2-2	CASSSRGSGITGELFF
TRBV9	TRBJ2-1	CASSVAASGRNEQFF
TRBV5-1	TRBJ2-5	CASSPGTGVETQYF
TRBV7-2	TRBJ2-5	CASRGGQTTIQETQYF
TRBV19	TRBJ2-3	CASSIGGGPSTDTQYF
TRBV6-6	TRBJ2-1	CASRTHNEQFF
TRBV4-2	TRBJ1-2	CASSHPQGAHYGYTF